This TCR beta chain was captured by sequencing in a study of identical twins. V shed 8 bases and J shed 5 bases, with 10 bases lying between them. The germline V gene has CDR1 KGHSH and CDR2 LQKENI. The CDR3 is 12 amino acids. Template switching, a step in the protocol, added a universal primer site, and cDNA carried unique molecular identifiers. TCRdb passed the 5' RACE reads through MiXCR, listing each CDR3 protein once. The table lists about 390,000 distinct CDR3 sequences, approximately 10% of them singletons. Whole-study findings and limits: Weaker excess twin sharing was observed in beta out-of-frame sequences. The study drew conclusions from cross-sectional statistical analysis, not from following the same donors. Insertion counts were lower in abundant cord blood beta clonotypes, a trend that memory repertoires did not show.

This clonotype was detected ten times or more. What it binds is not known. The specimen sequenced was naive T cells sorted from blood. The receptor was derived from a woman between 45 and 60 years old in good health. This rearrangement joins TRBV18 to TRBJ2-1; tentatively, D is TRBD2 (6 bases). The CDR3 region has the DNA TGTGCCAGCAGCTTAGCGGACAATGAGCAGTTCTTC. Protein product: CASSLADNEQFF.